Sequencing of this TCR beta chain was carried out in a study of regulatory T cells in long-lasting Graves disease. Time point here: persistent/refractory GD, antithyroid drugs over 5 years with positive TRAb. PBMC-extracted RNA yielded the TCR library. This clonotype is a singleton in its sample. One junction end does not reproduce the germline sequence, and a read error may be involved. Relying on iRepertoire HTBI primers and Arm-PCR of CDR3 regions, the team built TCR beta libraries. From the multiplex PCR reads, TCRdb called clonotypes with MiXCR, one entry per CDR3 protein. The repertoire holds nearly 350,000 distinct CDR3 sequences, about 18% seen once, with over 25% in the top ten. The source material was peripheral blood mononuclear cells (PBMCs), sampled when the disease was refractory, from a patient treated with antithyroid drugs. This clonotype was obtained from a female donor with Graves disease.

The DNA of the CDR3 is TGCAGCGTTCAGGCCATCTACTCCTGCGAGCAGTACTTC. The encoded protein is CSVQAIYSCEQYF. The chain carries TRBV29-1 and TRBJ2-7; D remains unclear. The CDR3 totals 13 residues. The germline V gene encodes CDR1 SQVTM and CDR2 ANQGSEA.